The clone carrying this TCR beta chain was seen a few times. Its specificity is not known. This entry comes from a study of T-cell memory formation after mild COVID-19. cDNA libraries for TCR alpha and TCR beta, carrying sample barcodes and UMIs, came from 5'RACE with constant-segment primers. MiXCR was run by TCRdb on the 5' RACE reads, yielding one entry per CDR3 protein. The data hold approximately 500,000 distinct CDR3 sequences, with approximately 23% observed a single time. With V trimmed by 2 bases and J by 9 bases, 7 bases remained unmatched. The CDR3 runs to 14 residues. Germline CDR1 is MNHEY and CDR2 is SMNVEV (reference sequence). Study results and limitations: Researchers found some responding clones in pre-infection memory, a sign that cross-reactive memory joined.

The chain is built from TRBV27 and TRBJ2-1, with TRBD1 identical over 7 bases. The receptor's source is an adult woman who had mild COVID-19 (a few samples of this study predate the infection). Cell type and time point are not known. The material sequenced was PBMCs or a T cell subset sorted from them (not recorded which). The CDR3 here is CASSLRDSIGEQFF. CDR3 nucleotides: TGTGCCAGCAGTTTAAGGGACAGTATCGGTGAGCAGTTCTTC.